This TCR beta chain was retrieved from a study of blood T cell repertoires in COVID-19. Study-wide context: From the United States, Italy and Spain came samples of acute and convalescent COVID-19. Sample material is recorded as cDNA or gDNA derived from T cells, B-cell-depleted T cells, or PBMCs.

The sample holds one count of this clone. How the authors handled the data: Reference gene primer amplification in the assay estimated nucleated cell counts. Here immunoSEQ multiplex PCR was the method, and the copy in TCRdb shows in-frame clones only, minus some. Clone size and V and J calls were adopted from that table, with D and trimming inferred from the DNA. The table shows 13,000 or so clones, with more than 75% occurring only once. The V gene's germline CDR1 is SGHDT and CDR2 YYEEEE. The CDR3 consists of 13 residues. With 2 bases clipped from V and 6 bases from J, the junction kept 2 bases outside the gene matches.

The TCR originated in a man in his 70s with active COVID-19. The sequencing sample was made of peripheral blood. This rearrangement joins TRBV5-6 to TRBJ2-1; 7 bases align to TRBD2. DNA of the CDR3: TGTGCCAGCAGCTTTGGGACTATCAATGAGCAGTTCTTC. Protein: CASSFGTINEQFF.